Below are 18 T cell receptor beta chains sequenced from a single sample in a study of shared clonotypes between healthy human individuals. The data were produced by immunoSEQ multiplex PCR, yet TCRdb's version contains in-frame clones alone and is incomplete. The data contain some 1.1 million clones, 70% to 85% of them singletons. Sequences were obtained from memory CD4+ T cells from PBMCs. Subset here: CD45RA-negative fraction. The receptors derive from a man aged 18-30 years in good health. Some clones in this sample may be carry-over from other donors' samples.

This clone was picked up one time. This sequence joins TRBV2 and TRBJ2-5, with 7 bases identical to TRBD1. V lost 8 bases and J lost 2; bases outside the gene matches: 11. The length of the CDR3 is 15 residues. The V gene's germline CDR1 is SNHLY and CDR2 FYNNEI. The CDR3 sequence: CASSSQGQIQETQYF. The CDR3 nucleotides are TGTGCCAGCTCGTCCCAGGGACAGATACAAGAGACCCAGTACTTC.

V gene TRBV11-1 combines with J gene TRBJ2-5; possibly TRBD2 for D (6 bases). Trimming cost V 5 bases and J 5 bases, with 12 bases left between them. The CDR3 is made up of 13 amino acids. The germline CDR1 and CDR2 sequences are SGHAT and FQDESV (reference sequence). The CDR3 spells CASSRGTEETQYF. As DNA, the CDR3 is TGTGCCAGCAGCCGGGGGACGGAGGAGACCCAGTACTTC.

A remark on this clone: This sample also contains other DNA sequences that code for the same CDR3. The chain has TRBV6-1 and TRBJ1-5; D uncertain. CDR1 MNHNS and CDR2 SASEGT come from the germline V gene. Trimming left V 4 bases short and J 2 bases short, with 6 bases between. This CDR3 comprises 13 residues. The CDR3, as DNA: TGTGCCAGCAGTGCGCAGGGCAATCAGCCCCAGCATTTT. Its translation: CASSAQGNQPQHF.

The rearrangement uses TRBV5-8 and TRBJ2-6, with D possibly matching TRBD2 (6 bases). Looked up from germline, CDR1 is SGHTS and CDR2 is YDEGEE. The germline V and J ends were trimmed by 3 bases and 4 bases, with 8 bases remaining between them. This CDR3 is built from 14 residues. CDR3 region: CASSWEAGANVLTF. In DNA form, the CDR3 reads TGTGCCAGCAGCTGGGAGGCCGGGGCCAACGTCCTGACTTTC.

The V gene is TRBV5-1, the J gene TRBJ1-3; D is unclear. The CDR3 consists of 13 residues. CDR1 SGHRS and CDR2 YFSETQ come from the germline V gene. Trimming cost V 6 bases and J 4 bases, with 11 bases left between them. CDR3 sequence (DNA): TGCGCCAGCACCAAGGACTTGGGAAACACCATATATTTT. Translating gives CASTKDLGNTIYF.

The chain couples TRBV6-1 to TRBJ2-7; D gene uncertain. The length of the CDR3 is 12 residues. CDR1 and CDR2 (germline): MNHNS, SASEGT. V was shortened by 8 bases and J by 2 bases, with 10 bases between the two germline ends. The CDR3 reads CASEQGAYEQYF. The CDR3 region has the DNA TGTGCCAGCGAACAAGGCGCCTACGAGCAGTACTTC.

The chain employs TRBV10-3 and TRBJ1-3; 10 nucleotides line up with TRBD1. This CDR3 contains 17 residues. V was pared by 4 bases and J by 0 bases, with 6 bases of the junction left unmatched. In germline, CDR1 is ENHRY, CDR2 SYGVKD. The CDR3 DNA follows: TGTGCCATCAGTGGCGGGACAGGGGATCCCTCTGGAAACACCATATATTTT. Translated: CAISGGTGDPSGNTIYF.

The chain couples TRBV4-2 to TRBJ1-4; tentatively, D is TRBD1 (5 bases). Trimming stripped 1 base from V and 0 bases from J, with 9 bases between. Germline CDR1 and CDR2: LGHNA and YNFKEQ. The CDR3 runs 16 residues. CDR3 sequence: CASSQVQGSTNEKLFF. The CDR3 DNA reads TGTGCCAGCAGCCAAGTGCAGGGATCAACTAATGAAAAACTGTTTTTT.

CDR3 DNA sequence: TGTGCCAGCAGCGCACAGGGGGATACGCAGTATTTT. Amino acid sequence: CASSAQGDTQYF. The genes are TRBV7-2 and TRBJ2-3, with TRBD1 matching 7 bases. The CDR3 extends over 12 amino acids. Germline-derived CDR1 and CDR2 are SGHTA and FQGNSA. After removal of 5 bases from V and 6 bases from J, the junction contained 2 bases not matched to a gene.

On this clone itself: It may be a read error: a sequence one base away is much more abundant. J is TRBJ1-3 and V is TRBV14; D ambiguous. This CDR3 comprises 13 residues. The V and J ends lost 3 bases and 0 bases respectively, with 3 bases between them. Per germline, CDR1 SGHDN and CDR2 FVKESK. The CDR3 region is CASSHLSGNTIYF. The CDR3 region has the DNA TGTGCCAGCAGCCACCTCTCTGGAAACACCATATATTTT.

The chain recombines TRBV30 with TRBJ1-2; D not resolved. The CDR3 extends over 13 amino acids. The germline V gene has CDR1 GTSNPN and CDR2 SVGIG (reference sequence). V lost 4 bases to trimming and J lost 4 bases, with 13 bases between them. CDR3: CAWTLPLGYGYTF. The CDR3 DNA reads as TGTGCCTGGACGCTGCCCCTGGGCTATGGCTACACCTTC.

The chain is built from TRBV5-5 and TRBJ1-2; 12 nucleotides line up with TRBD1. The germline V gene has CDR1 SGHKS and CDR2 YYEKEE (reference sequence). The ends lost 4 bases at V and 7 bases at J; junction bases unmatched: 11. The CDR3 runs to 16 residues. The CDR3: CASSSLPGQGAFGYTF. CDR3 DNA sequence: TGTGCCAGCAGCAGCTTACCGGGACAGGGGGCGTTTGGCTACACCTTC. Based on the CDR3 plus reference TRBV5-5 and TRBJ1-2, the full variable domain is DAGVTQSPTHLIKTRGQQVTLRCSPISGHKSVSWYQQVLGQGPQFIFQYYEKEERGRGNFPDRFSARQFPNYSSELNVNALLLGDSALYLCASSSLPGQGAFGYTFGSGTRLTVV.

CDR3 in DNA: TGTGCCAGCAGCCCCATGGGGGTGCAAGGCTGGGAGACCCAGTACTTC. Translation gives CASSPMGVQGWETQYF. The J gene is TRBJ2-5, the V gene TRBV7-3; D possibly uses TRBD1 or TRBD2 (5 bases each). CDR1 is SGHTA, CDR2 FQGTGA, per germline. Trimming removed 5 bases from V and 5 bases from J, with 21 bases in between. This CDR3 is built from 16 residues.

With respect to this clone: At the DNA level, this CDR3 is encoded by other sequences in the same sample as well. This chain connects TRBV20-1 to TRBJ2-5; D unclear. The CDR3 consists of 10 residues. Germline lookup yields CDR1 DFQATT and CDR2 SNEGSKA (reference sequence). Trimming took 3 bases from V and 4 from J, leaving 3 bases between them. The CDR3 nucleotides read TGCAGTGCTAGCATAGAGACCCAGTACTTC. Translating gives CSASIETQYF.

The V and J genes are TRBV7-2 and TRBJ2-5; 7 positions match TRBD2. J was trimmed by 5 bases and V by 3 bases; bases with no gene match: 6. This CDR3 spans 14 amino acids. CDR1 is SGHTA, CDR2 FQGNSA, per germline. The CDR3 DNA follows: TGTGCCAGCAGCTTGATCGGTAGCGGGGAGACCCAGTACTTC. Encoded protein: CASSLIGSGETQYF.

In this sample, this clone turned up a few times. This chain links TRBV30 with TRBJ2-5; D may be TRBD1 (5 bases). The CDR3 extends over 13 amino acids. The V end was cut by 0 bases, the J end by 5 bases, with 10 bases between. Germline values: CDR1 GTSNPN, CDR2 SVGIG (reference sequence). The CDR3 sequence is CAWSVQARETQYF. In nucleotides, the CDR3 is TGTGCCTGGAGTGTACAGGCCCGGGAGACCCAGTACTTC.

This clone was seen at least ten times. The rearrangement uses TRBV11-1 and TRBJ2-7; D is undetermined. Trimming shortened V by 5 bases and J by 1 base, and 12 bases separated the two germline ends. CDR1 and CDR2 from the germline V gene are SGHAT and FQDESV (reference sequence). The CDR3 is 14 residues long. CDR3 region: CASSAKRQSYEQYF. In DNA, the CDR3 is TGTGCCAGCAGCGCGAAGAGGCAATCCTACGAGCAGTACTTC.

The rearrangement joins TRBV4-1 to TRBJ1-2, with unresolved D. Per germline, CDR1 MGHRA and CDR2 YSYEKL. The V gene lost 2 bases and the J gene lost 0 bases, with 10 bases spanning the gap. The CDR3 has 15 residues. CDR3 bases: TGCGCCAGCAGCCAACCGGGCCGGACTAACTATGGCTACACCTTC. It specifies CASSQPGRTNYGYTF.